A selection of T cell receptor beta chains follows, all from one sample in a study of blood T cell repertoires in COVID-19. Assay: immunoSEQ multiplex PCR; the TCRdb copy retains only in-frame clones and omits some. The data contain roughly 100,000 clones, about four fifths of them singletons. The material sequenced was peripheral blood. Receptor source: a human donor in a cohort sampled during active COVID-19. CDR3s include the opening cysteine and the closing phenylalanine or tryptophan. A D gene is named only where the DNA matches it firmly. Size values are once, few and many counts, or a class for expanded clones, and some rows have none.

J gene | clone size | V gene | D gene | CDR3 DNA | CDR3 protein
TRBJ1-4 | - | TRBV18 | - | TGTGCCAGCTCACCTAACCAGGCTAATGAAAAACTGTTTTTT | CASSPNQANEKLFF
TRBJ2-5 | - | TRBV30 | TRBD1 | TGTGCCTGGGGGACAGGGGGCTCAGAGACCCAGTACTTC | CAWGTGGSETQYF
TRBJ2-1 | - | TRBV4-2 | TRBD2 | TGTGCCAGCAGCCAATTCAGGACTAGATCATCGGGATCCTACAATGAGCAGTTCTTC | CASSQFRTRSSGSYNEQFF
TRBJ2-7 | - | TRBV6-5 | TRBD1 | TGTGCCAGCAGTAGGGGTTGGGACAGCTCCTACGAGCAGTACTTC | CASSRGWDSSYEQYF
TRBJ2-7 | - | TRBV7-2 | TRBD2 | TGTGCCAGCAGCTTCAACAGCGGGAGGGCCAGCGAGCAGTACTTC | CASSFNSGRASEQYF
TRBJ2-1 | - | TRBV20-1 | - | TGCAGTGCTAATACTCAGTTCTTC | CSANTQFF
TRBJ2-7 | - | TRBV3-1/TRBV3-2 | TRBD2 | TGTGCCAGCAGCCGGGGCGGGACTAGCGATGTCGAGCAGTACTTC | CASSRGGTSDVEQYF
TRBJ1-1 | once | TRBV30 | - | TGTGCCTGGAGCCCCATAAGGGGACACTCTACTTTCTTT | CAWSPIRGHSTFF
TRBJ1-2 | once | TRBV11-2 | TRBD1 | TGTGCCAGCAGCTTTAGCGGGACAGGGGCCTATGGCTACACCTTC | CASSFSGTGAYGYTF
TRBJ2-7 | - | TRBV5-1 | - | TGCGCCAGCAGCTACGGGGACTGGGAGCAGTACTTC | CASSYGDWEQYF
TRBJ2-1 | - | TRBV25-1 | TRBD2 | TGTGCCAGCAGGATCTTTAGCGGGAGGGCCAGGAACGATGAGCAGTTCTTC | CASRIFSGRARNDEQFF
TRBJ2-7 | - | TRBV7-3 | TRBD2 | TGTGCCAGCAGCCCATCGGGAGGGGCTACCTACGAGCAGTACTTC | CASSPSGGATYEQYF
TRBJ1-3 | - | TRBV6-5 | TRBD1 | TGTGCCAGCAGTTACGGACAGGAGACTATAAACACCATATATTTT | CASSYGQETINTIYF
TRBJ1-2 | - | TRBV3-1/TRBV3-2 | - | TGTGCCAGCAGCCAAGAATCTGGCAGGGGCAGTGGCTACACCTTC | CASSQESGRGSGYTF
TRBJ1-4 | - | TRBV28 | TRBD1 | TGTGCCAGCAGCCCAGGGGGACAGGGTGGGGAAAAACTGTTTTTT | CASSPGGQGGEKLFF
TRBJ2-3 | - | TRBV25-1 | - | TGTGCCAGCAGAGCGTTGACAGGTAGGAGCACAGATACGCAGTATTTT | CASRALTGRSTDTQYF
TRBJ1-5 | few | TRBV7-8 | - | TGTGCCAGCAGCGGACAGACAGTACCCCAGCATTTT | CASSGQTVPQHF
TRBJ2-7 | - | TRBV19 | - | TGTGCCAGTAGTCCCGACAGATGGGGCTACGAGCAGTACTTC | CASSPDRWGYEQYF
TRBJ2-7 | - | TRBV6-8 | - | TGTGCCAGCAGCCCCCGGGGGGCAGACTCCTACGAGCAGTACTTC | CASSPRGADSYEQYF
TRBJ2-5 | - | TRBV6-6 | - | TGTGCCAGCGGGGCGGGACAAGAGACCCAGTACTTC | CASGAGQETQYF
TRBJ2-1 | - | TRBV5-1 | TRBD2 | TGCGCCAGCAGCTTGGAGGGACTAGCGTCTAATGAGCAGTTCTTC | CASSLEGLASNEQFF
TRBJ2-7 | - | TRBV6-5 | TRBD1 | TGTGCCAGCCAACGGGGACAGGGTGGCGAGCAGTACTTC | CASQRGQGGEQYF
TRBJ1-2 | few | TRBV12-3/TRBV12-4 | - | TGTGCCAGCAGTTTATTGGCCAGCTATGGCTACACCTTC | CASSLLASYGYTF
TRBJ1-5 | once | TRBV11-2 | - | TGTGCCAGCAGCTCATCTCCGTCAGGGCGCGATCAGCCCCAGCATTTT | CASSSSPSGRDQPQHF
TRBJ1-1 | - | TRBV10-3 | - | TGTGCCATCAGTCTACAGGGCACGAACACTGAAGCTTTCTTT | CAISLQGTNTEAFF
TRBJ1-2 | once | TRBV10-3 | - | TGTGCCATCAGTGTCGGACAGATCGGTGGCTACACCTTC | CAISVGQIGGYTF
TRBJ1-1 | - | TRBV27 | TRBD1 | TGTGCCAGCAGCTCATATACAGGGGTGGGGACTGAAGCTTTCTTT | CASSSYTGVGTEAFF
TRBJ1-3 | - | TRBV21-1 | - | TGTGCCAGAACTCCAACGGGTCCCAGGGACACCATATATTTT | CARTPTGPRDTIYF
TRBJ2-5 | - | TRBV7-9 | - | TGTGCCAGCAGCCCCCAGGGGGAGACCCAGTACTTC | CASSPQGETQYF
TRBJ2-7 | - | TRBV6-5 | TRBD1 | TGTGCCAGCACCTCCGGGACAGGGGGCTACGAGCAGTACTTC | CASTSGTGGYEQYF
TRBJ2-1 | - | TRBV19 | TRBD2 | TGTGCCAGTTCGCGGGAGTCGGGTGAGCAGTTCTTC | CASSRESGEQFF